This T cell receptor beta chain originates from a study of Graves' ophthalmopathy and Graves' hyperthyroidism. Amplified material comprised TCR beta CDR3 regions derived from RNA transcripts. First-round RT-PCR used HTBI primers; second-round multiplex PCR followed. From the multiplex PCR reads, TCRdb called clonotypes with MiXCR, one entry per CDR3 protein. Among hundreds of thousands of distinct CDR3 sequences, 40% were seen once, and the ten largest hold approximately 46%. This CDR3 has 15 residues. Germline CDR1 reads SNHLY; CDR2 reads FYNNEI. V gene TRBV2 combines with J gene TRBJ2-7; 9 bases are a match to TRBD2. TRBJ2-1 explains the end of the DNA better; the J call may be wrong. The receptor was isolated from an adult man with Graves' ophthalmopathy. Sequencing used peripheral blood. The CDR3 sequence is CASSETLAGNNEQFF. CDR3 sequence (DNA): TGTGCCAGCAGTGAGACGCTAGCGGGAAATAATGAGCAGTTCTTC.